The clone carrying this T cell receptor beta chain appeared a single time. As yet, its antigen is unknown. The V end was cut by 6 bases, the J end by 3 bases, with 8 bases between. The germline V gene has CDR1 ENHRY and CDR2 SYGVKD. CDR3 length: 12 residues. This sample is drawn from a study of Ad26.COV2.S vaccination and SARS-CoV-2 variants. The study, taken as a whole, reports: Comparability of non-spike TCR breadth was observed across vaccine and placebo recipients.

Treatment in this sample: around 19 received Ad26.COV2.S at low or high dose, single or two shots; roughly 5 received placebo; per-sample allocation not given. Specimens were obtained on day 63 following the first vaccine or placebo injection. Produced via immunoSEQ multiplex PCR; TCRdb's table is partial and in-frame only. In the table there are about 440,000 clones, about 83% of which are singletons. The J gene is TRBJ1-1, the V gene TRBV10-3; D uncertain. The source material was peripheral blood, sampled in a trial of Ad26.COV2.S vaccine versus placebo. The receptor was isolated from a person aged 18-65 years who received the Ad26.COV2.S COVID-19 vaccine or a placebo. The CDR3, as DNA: TGTGCCATCAGGTTTGGGGACACTGAAGCTTTCTTT. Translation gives CAIRFGDTEAFF.